Shown below are 8 T cell receptor beta chains from a single sample sequenced in a study of blood T cell repertoires in COVID-19. The method was immunoSEQ multiplex PCR; TCRdb's version includes in-frame clones alone and lacks a portion of them. The sample lists over 400,000 clones, around nine tenths occurring once. The sequenced sample was peripheral blood. The receptors stem from a woman in her 50s with COVID-19, enrolled during active disease.

The chain couples TRBV28 to TRBJ1-2; a weak D match, TRBD1 (5 bases). The CDR3 runs to 13 residues. Germline assignment: CDR1 MDHEN and CDR2 SYDVKM. The V gene lost 7 bases and the J gene lost 8 bases, with 17 bases spanning the gap. CDR3 coding DNA: TGTGCCAGCATCACGGCGGGGGTGCTCGGCTACACCTTC. This translates into CASITAGVLGYTF.

This chain joins TRBV25-1 and TRBJ2-5; 7 nucleotides align to TRBD1. V shed 4 bases, J shed 4 bases, and the junction held 15 bases outside the gene matches. Germline CDR1 is MGHDK and CDR2 is SYGVNS. The CDR3 is made up of 17 amino acids. CDR3 bases: TGTGCCAGCAGTGCCGGGACAGTGGGTTCCTCTGGAGAGACCCAGTACTTC. It translates to CASSAGTVGSSGETQYF.

This rearrangement joins TRBV13 to TRBJ2-7; D is unclear. The V and J ends lost 1 base and 2 bases respectively, with 6 bases between them. The CDR3 covers 13 residues. Germline CDR1 reads PRHDT; CDR2 reads FYEKMQ (reference sequence). The CDR3 loop is CASSLVPTYEQYF. CDR3 DNA sequence: TGTGCCAGCAGCTTAGTCCCCACCTACGAGCAGTACTTC. Full variable domain (outside the CDR3, taken from reference TRBV13 and TRBJ2-7): AAGVIQSPRHLIKEKRETATLKCYPIPRHDTVYWYQQGPGQDPQFLISFYEKMQSDKGSIPDRFSAQQFSDYHSELNMSSLELGDSALYFCASSLVPTYEQYFGPGTRLTVT.

The chain has TRBV19 and TRBJ2-7; 9 nucleotides agree with TRBD1. V was clipped by 5 bases and J by 1 base; unmatched bases: 3. Germline V lookup: CDR1 LNHDA, CDR2 SQIVND (reference sequence). CDR3 length: 14 amino acids. The DNA for the CDR3 is TGTGCCAGTAGTGAGACAGGGGGTTCCTACGAGCAGTACTTC. Encoded protein: CASSETGGSYEQYF. Combining the CDR3 with reference TRBV19 and TRBJ2-7 gives the whole variable domain DGGITQSPKYLFRKEGQNVTLSCEQNLNHDAMYWYRQDPGQGLRLIYYSQIVNDFQKGDIAEGYSVSREKKESFPLTVTSAQKNPTAFYLCASSETGGSYEQYFGPGTRLTVT.

Comment on this clone: One junction end does not reproduce the germline sequence, and a read error may be involved. This chain connects TRBV13 to TRBJ1-5; 9 bases agree with TRBD1. The CDR3 extends over 15 amino acids. Germline V lookup: CDR1 PRHDT, CDR2 FYEKMQ (reference sequence). This CDR3 is CASSLGTGKNQPQHF. The CDR3 DNA follows: TGTGCCAGCAGCCTAGGGACAGGGAAAAATCAGCCCCAGCATTTT.

This CDR3 reads CTSSQERGGSSYEQYF. The CDR3 nucleotides read TGCACCAGCAGCCAAGAACGCGGGGGGTCCTCCTACGAGCAGTACTTC. This chain uses TRBV1 with TRBJ2-7; TRBD2 reflects the table's D call only, with no check against the DNA. TRBV1 is assigned pseudogene status. The CDR3 loop spans 16 amino acids.

The rearrangement joins TRBV5-1 to TRBJ2-5; TRBD2 matches at 9 bases. The CDR3 extends over 14 amino acids. Trimming cost V 6 bases and J 1 base; bases outside gene matches: 4. Germline CDR1 is SGHRS and CDR2 is YFSETQ. The CDR3 nucleotides read TGCGCCAGCACAGTTAGCGGGGGCCAAGAGACCCAGTACTTC. Encoded protein: CASTVSGGQETQYF.

This sequence joins TRBV10-3 and TRBJ2-1; a possible D gene is TRBD2 (6 bases). The CDR3 sequence is 15 residues long. The ends were cut back, 0 bases at V and 7 bases at J, with 13 bases in the middle. Germline CDR1 is ENHRY and CDR2 is SYGVKD. In nucleotides, the CDR3 is TGTGCCATCAGTGAGTCGATAGTGGGGGGAAATGAGCAGTTCTTC. Translating gives CAISESIVGGNEQFF.